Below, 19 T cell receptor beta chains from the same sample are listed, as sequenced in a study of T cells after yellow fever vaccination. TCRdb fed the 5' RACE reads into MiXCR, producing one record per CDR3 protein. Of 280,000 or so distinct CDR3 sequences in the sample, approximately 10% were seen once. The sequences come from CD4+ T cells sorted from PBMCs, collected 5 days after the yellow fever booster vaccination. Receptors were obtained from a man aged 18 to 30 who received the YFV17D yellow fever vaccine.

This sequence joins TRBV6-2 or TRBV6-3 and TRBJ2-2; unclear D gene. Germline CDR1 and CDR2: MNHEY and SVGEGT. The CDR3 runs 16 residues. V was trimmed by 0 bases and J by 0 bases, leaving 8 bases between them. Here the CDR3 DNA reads TGTGCCAGCAGTTACTCGATGCCTTCGAACACCGGGGAGCTGTTTTTT. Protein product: CASSYSMPSNTGELFF.

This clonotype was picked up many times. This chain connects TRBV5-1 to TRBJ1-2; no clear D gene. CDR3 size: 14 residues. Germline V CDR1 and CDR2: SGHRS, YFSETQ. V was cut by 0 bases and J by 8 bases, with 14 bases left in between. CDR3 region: CASSLEFPPAGYTF. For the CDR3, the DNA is TGCGCCAGCAGCTTGGAATTTCCCCCAGCCGGCTACACCTTC. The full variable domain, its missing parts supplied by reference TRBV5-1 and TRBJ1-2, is KAGVTQTPRYLIKTRGQQVTLSCSPISGHRSVSWYQQTPGQGLQFLFEYFSETQRNKGNFPGRFSGRQFSNSRSEMNVSTLELGDSALYLCASSLEFPPAGYTFGSGTRLTVV.

CDR3 DNA sequence: TGCAGTGCTAGAACGAGACAGGGGATGAAAGGCTACACCTTC. Residues: CSARTRQGMKGYTF. This chain joins TRBV20-1 and TRBJ1-2; 8 bases agree with TRBD1. Germline-derived CDR1 and CDR2 are DFQATT and SNEGSKA (reference sequence). The CDR3 sequence is 14 residues long. The ends lost 2 bases at V and 8 bases at J; junction bases unmatched: 10.

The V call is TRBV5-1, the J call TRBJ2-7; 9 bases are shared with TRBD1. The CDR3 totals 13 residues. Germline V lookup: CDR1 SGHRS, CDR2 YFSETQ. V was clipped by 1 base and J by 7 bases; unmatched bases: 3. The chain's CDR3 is CASSLNRGQEQYF. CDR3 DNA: TGCGCCAGCAGCTTGAACAGGGGGCAGGAGCAGTACTTC.

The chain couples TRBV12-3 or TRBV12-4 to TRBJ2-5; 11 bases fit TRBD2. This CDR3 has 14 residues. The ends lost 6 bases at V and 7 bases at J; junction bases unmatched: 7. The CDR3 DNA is TGTGCCAGCAGGGCTAGCGGGGGGACCCCGACCCAGTACTTC. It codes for CASRASGGTPTQYF.

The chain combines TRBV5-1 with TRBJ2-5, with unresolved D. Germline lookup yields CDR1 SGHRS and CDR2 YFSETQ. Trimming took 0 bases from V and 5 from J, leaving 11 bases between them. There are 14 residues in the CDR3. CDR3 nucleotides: TGCGCCAGCAGCTTGGTCGGCCTCCGGGAGACCCAGTACTTC. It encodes CASSLVGLRETQYF.

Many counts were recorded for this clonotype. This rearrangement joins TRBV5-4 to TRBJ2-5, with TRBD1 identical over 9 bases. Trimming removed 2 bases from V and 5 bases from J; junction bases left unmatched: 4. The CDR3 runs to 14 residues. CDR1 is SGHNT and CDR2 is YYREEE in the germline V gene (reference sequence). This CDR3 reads CASSLQGALETQYF. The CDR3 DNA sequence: TGTGCCAGCAGCTTACAGGGGGCGCTGGAGACCCAGTACTTC.

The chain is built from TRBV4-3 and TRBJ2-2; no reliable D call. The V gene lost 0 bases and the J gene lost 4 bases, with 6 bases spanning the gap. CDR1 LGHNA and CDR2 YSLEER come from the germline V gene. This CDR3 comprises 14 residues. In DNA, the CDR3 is TGCGCCAGCAGCCAAGACTATACCACCGGGGAGCTGTTTTTT. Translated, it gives CASSQDYTTGELFF.

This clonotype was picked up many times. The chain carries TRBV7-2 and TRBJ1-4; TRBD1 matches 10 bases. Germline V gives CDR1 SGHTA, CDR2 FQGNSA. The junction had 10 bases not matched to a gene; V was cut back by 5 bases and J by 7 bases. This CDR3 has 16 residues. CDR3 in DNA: TGTGCCAGCAGCCTAGACAGGGGGCCCCTCCTTGAAAAACTGTTTTTT. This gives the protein CASSLDRGPLLEKLFF.

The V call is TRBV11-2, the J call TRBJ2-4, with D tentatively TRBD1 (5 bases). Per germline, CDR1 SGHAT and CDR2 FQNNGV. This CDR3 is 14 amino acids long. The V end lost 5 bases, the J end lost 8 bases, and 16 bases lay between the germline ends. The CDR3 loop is CASSPQLGRDIQYF. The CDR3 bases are TGTGCCAGCAGCCCTCAGCTGGGCAGGGACATTCAGTACTTC.

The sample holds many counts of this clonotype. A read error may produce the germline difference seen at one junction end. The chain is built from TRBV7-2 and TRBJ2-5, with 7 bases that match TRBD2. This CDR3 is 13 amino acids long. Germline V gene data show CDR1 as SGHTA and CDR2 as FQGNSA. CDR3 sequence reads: CASSYPGQAGGDF. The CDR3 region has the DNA TGTGCCAGCAGCTACCCCGGGCAGGCTGGGGGGGACTTC.

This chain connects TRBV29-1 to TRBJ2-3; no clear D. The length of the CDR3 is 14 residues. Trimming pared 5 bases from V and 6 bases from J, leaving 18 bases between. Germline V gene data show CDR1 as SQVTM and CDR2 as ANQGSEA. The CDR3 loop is CSVLVGSRSDTQYF. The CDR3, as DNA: TGCAGCGTTCTGGTGGGGTCGAGAAGTGATACGCAGTATTTT.

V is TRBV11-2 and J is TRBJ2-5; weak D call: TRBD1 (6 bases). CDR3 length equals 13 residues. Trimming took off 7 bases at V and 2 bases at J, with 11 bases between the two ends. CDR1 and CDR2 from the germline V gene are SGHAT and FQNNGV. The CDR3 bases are TGTGCCAGCAACGGACAGCCACAAGAGACCCAGTACTTC. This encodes CASNGQPQETQYF.

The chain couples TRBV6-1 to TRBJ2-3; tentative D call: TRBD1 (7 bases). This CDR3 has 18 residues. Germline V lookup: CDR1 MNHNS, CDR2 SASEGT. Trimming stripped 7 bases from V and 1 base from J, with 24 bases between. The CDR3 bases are TGTGCCAGCACTCATAGGTGGACCCAGGGGGAGGGCACAGATACGCAGTATTTT. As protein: CASTHRWTQGEGTDTQYF.

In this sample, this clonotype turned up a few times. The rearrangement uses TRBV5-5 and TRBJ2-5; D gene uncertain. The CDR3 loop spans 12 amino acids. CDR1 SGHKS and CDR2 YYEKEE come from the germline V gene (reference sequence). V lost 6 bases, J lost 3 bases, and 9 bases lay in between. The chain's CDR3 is CASTPSEETQYF. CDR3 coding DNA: TGTGCCAGCACTCCCTCCGAAGAGACCCAGTACTTC.

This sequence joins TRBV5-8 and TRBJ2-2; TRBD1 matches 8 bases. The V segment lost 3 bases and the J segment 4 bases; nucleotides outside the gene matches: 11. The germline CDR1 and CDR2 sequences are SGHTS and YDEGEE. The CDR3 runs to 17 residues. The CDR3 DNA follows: TGTGCCAGCAGCTCAAAACCGTGGGACAGGAGCACCGGGGAGCTGTTTTTT. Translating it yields CASSSKPWDRSTGELFF.

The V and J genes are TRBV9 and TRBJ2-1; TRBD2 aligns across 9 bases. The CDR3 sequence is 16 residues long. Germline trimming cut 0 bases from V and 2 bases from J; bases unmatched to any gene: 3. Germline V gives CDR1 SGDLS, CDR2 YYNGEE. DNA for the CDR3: TGTGCCAGCAGCGTAGGTTCTAGCGGGGCCTACAATGAGCAGTTCTTC. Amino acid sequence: CASSVGSSGAYNEQFF.

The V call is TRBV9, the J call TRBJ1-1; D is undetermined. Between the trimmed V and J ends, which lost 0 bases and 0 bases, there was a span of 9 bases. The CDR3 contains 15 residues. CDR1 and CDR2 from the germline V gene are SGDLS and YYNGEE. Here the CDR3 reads CASSVGPDMNTEAFF. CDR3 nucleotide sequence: TGTGCCAGCAGCGTAGGACCTGACATGAACACTGAAGCTTTCTTT.

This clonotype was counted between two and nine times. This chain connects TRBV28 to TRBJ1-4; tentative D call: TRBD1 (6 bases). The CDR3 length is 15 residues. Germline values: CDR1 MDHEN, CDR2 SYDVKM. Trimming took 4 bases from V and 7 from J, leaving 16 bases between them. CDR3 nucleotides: TGTGCCAGCAGTTCCGCGGACAGAAAGGGTGAAAAACTGTTTTTT. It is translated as CASSSADRKGEKLFF.